The 9 T cell receptor beta chains reported below all come from one sample, sequenced in a study of blood T cells in healthy people across ages. Through a sample-barcoded 5' primer and a J-beta primer mix, a second PCR was run for roughly 7 to 11 cycles. TCRdb fed the 5' RACE reads into MiXCR, producing one record per CDR3 protein. The table shows about 780,000 distinct CDR3 sequences, with under 80% occurring only once. Specimen: blood. The receptors were gathered from a man under 40 in good health.

V gene TRBV6-2 or TRBV6-3 combines with J gene TRBJ2-5; unclear D gene. Matching the DNA end better, TRBJ2-7 makes the J call doubtful. This CDR3 is 13 amino acids long. Germline-derived CDR1 and CDR2 are MNHEY and SVGEGT. CDR3 coding DNA: TGTGCCAGCAGTGACTTGGGGAATGGCGAGCAGTACTTC. This gives the protein CASSDLGNGEQYF.

There are a few counts of this clonotype. V gene TRBV4-2 combines with J gene TRBJ2-3; 14 positions match TRBD2. The junction had 16 bases not matched to a gene; V was cut back by 3 bases and J by 11 bases. Germline V gives CDR1 LGHNA, CDR2 YNFKEQ. The CDR3 covers 18 residues. CDR3 amino acids: CASSQGLLGTSGGIQQYF. The CDR3 DNA sequence: TGTGCCAGCAGCCAGGGGTTACTGGGGACTAGCGGGGGCATCCAGCAGTATTTT.

This chain connects TRBV9 to TRBJ2-1, with D possibly matching TRBD1 (6 bases). Per the germline V gene, CDR1 is SGDLS and CDR2 is YYNGEE. The CDR3 length is 13 residues. V was shortened by 4 bases and J by 8 bases, with 13 bases between the two germline ends. The CDR3 protein is CASSPPPGDEQFF. CDR3 nucleotide sequence: TGTGCCAGCAGCCCCCCTCCAGGGGATGAGCAGTTCTTC.

The chain joins TRBV7-2 to TRBJ1-5; possible D gene TRBD1, 6 bases. Per the germline V gene, CDR1 is SGHTA and CDR2 is FQGNSA. V lost 1 base and J lost 7, with 17 bases in between. The CDR3 extends over 16 amino acids. CDR3 protein: CASSLVGPGANQPQHF. For the CDR3, the DNA is TGTGCCAGCAGCTTAGTTGGGCCAGGGGCTAACCAGCCCCAGCATTTT. Using reference TRBV7-2 and TRBJ1-5 for the parts outside the CDR3, the full variable domain is GAGVSQSPSNKVTEKGKDVELRCDPISGHTALYWYRQSLGQGLEFLIYFQGNSAPDKSGLPSDRFSAERTGGSVSTLTIQRTQQEDSAVYLCASSLVGPGANQPQHFGDGTRLSIL.

V usage is TRBV6-6 and J usage is TRBJ2-1; weak D call: TRBD1 (5 bases). V was clipped by 6 bases and J by 5 bases, with 14 bases between them. This CDR3 is 14 amino acids long. Germline V gives CDR1 MNHNY, CDR2 SVGAGI (reference sequence). CDR3 sequence (DNA): TGTGCCAGCAGGGACGGACAACCCAACAATGAGCAGTTCTTC. It is translated as CASRDGQPNNEQFF.

The gene calls are TRBV6-5 and TRBJ2-7; D unclear. Germline lookup yields CDR1 MNHEY and CDR2 SVGAGI. Trimming pared 2 bases from V and 6 bases from J, leaving 5 bases between. This CDR3 region has 11 residues. CDR3 bases: TGTGCCAGCAGTTACAATGGCGAGCAGTACTTC. It translates to CASSYNGEQYF.

This clonotype was seen more than once but under ten times. CDR3 in amino acids: CASSYAGQRYEQYF. The CDR3 DNA reads TGTGCCAGCAGTTACGCCGGTCAGCGCTACGAGCAGTACTTC. The chain links TRBV6-2 or TRBV6-3 to TRBJ2-7; D remains unclear. The CDR3 totals 14 residues. With 2 bases removed from V and 3 bases from J, the gap between germline ends came to 11 bases. CDR1 and CDR2 (germline): MNHEY, SVGEGT.

Regarding this clonotype: The junction differs from germline at one of its ends, possibly a read error. V gene TRBV7-2 combines with J gene TRBJ2-7; D is ambiguous. The CDR3 length is 11 residues. CDR1 is SGHTA, CDR2 FQGNSA, per germline. In DNA form, the CDR3 reads TGTGTCAGCAGCCCAGGCTACGAGCAGTACTTC. It yields the protein CVSSPGYEQYF.

The chain has TRBV20-1 and TRBJ1-5; TRBD1 is a possible D gene (6 bases). Trimming removed 6 bases at V and 0 bases at J, with 18 bases between. Germline V lookup: CDR1 DFQATT, CDR2 SNEGSKA (reference sequence). This CDR3 has 16 amino acids. The CDR3 region is CSAETGTLYSNQPQHF. As DNA, the CDR3 is TGCAGTGCGGAAACAGGGACCCTTTATAGCAATCAGCCCCAGCATTTT.